This T cell receptor (beta chain) was observed in a study of technical replicates of blood from a handful of donors. Measured with immunoSEQ multiplex PCR; TCRdb has only the in-frame clones, and not every one. The data contain around 80,000 clones, roughly 98% of them seen just once; the ten biggest clones take up around 0.15%. Trimming left V 6 bases short and J 1 base short, with 15 bases between. Per the germline V gene, CDR1 is LNHDA and CDR2 is SQIVND (reference sequence). The CDR3 runs 15 residues. The chain joins TRBV19 to TRBJ1-2; tentative D call: TRBD1 (6 bases). The sample taken for sequencing was T cells isolated from PBMCs. The TCR was taken from a human donor in good health. The CDR3 region is CASSPQGGGNYGYTF. In DNA, the CDR3 is TGTGCCAGTAGCCCACAGGGCGGAGGTAACTATGGCTACACCTTC.